These T cell receptor beta chains were read from a single sample in a study of Ad26.COV2.S vaccination and SARS-CoV-2 variants. Measured with immunoSEQ multiplex PCR; TCRdb has only the in-frame clones, and not every one. The top ten hold roughly 6% of the sample, which has some 350,000 clones, roughly 88% seen once. The source material was peripheral blood, sampled in a trial of Ad26.COV2.S vaccine versus placebo. These receptors were obtained from a person aged 18-65 years who received the Ad26.COV2.S COVID-19 vaccine or a placebo. The CDR3 runs from the conserved cysteine through the conserved F or W. D genes are given only for firm matches. Clone size, where shown, is once, few, many, or a class for clones that have expanded.

d_call: .; j_call: TRBJ1-1; v_call: TRBV6-1; clone_size: .; cdr3_nt: TGTGCCAGCAGTGATCAGGGACCGAACACTGAAGCTTTCTTT; cdr3_aa: CASSDQGPNTEAFF
d_call: .; j_call: TRBJ2-1; v_call: TRBV25-1; clone_size: .; cdr3_nt: TGTGCCAGCAGTGAAACGGGGCTAGGGACCCCCAATGAGCAGTTCTTC; cdr3_aa: CASSETGLGTPNEQFF
d_call: TRBD1; j_call: TRBJ1-2; v_call: TRBV7-9; clone_size: once; cdr3_nt: TGTGCCAGCCATGCTACAGGGGGTATTGGGTATGGCTACACCTTC; cdr3_aa: CASHATGGIGYGYTF
d_call: .; j_call: TRBJ2-7; v_call: TRBV5-6; clone_size: .; cdr3_nt: TGTGCCAGCACCTTGACCCACACCTCCTACGAGCAGTACTTC; cdr3_aa: CASTLTHTSYEQYF
d_call: .; j_call: TRBJ1-4; v_call: TRBV4-1; clone_size: .; cdr3_nt: TGCGCCAGCAGCCCCAGAGAACGACAGCAGATGGATGAAAAACTGTTTTTT; cdr3_aa: CASSPRERQQMDEKLFF
d_call: .; j_call: TRBJ1-2; v_call: TRBV9; clone_size: .; cdr3_nt: TGTGCCAGCAGCCCTCGAATGGGGGGGTGGCGGATCTATGGCTACACCTTC; cdr3_aa: CASSPRMGGWRIYGYTF
d_call: .; j_call: TRBJ1-2; v_call: TRBV4-3; clone_size: .; cdr3_nt: TGCGCCAGCAGCCAAGAAGGTGGACTGGGCTATGGCTACACCTTC; cdr3_aa: CASSQEGGLGYGYTF
d_call: .; j_call: TRBJ1-1; v_call: TRBV27; clone_size: once; cdr3_nt: TGTGCCAGCAGTTCCTTTAGGATTAGTAACACTGAAGCTTTCTTT; cdr3_aa: CASSSFRISNTEAFF
d_call: .; j_call: TRBJ2-5; v_call: TRBV30; clone_size: .; cdr3_nt: TGTGCCTGGAGCCTGAACAATCAAGAGACCCAGTACTTC; cdr3_aa: CAWSLNNQETQYF
d_call: .; j_call: TRBJ1-1; v_call: TRBV30; clone_size: .; cdr3_nt: TGTGCCTCGACGAGCGCTTCTATCTACACTGAAGCTTTCTTT; cdr3_aa: CASTSASIYTEAFF
d_call: TRBD2; j_call: TRBJ2-3; v_call: TRBV11-3; clone_size: .; cdr3_nt: TGTGCCAGCAGCTTACTAGCGGCTAGCACAGATACGCAGTATTTT; cdr3_aa: CASSLLAASTDTQYF
d_call: .; j_call: TRBJ1-2; v_call: TRBV5-1; clone_size: .; cdr3_nt: TGCGCCAGCAGCTCGGAGGCTCCCTATGGCTACACCTTC; cdr3_aa: CASSSEAPYGYTF
d_call: .; j_call: TRBJ1-5; v_call: TRBV7-2; clone_size: .; cdr3_nt: TGTGCCAGCAGCTTTCTAACGGGTAGCAATCAGCCCCAGCATTTT; cdr3_aa: CASSFLTGSNQPQHF
d_call: .; j_call: TRBJ2-3; v_call: TRBV6-5; clone_size: .; cdr3_nt: TGTGCCAGCAGTTACAGGCTAGCAGGAGATACGCAGTATTTT; cdr3_aa: CASSYRLAGDTQYF
d_call: .; j_call: TRBJ1-3; v_call: TRBV9; clone_size: .; cdr3_nt: TGTGCCAGCAGCGTAGACGGAAACACCATATATTTT; cdr3_aa: CASSVDGNTIYF
d_call: .; j_call: TRBJ1-3; v_call: TRBV7-2; clone_size: .; cdr3_nt: TGTGCCAGCAGCTTACCGGCAGGCACCCTTGGAAACACCATATATTTT; cdr3_aa: CASSLPAGTLGNTIYF
d_call: .; j_call: TRBJ1-2; v_call: TRBV4-2; clone_size: once; cdr3_nt: TGTGCCAGCAGCCAAGGGCTACGGAACTATGGCTACACCTTC; cdr3_aa: CASSQGLRNYGYTF
d_call: .; j_call: TRBJ1-4; v_call: TRBV6-5; clone_size: .; cdr3_nt: TGTGCCAGCAGTACCCCAGGGAGCGAAAAACTGTTTTTT; cdr3_aa: CASSTPGSEKLFF
d_call: .; j_call: TRBJ2-5; v_call: TRBV5-8; clone_size: .; cdr3_nt: TGTGCCAGCAGCCGCGCCGGGACCGGGGAGACCCAGTACTTC; cdr3_aa: CASSRAGTGETQYF
d_call: .; j_call: TRBJ1-2; v_call: TRBV3-1/TRBV3-2; clone_size: .; cdr3_nt: TGTGCCAGCAGCCGAGCTTCCGGGGGCTCGGGCAACTATGGCTACACCTTC; cdr3_aa: CASSRASGGSGNYGYTF
d_call: .; j_call: TRBJ2-6; v_call: TRBV19; clone_size: .; cdr3_nt: TGTGCCAGTGTCGGCTCTGGGGCCAACGTCCTGACTTTC; cdr3_aa: CASVGSGANVLTF
d_call: .; j_call: TRBJ1-2; v_call: TRBV19; clone_size: .; cdr3_nt: TGTGCCAGTACCTGGAGTAACTATGGCTACACCTTC; cdr3_aa: CASTWSNYGYTF
d_call: .; j_call: TRBJ2-6; v_call: TRBV7-3; clone_size: .; cdr3_nt: TGTGCCAGCAGCTATCAGGGTTGGGGAGGGGCCAACGTCCTGACTTTC; cdr3_aa: CASSYQGWGGANVLTF
d_call: TRBD1; j_call: TRBJ1-2; v_call: TRBV29-1; clone_size: .; cdr3_nt: TGCAGCGTTGATTCCTTTGGACCGGGACAGGGGAGTAACTATGGCTACACCTTC; cdr3_aa: CSVDSFGPGQGSNYGYTF
d_call: .; j_call: TRBJ1-6; v_call: TRBV25-1; clone_size: .; cdr3_nt: TGTGCCAGCAGCCAGAGCTCCTATAATTCACCCCTCCACTTT; cdr3_aa: CASSQSSYNSPLHF
d_call: TRBD1; j_call: TRBJ2-3; v_call: TRBV27; clone_size: .; cdr3_nt: TGTGCCAGCAGTCCAGTACAGGGGGTGGGAGATACGCAGTATTTT; cdr3_aa: CASSPVQGVGDTQYF
d_call: .; j_call: TRBJ2-6; v_call: TRBV6-5; clone_size: .; cdr3_nt: TGTGCCAGCAAGGAGGGGCTCGGGGCCAACGTCCTGACTTTC; cdr3_aa: CASKEGLGANVLTF